Listed here is a single TCR beta chain. Its antigen is still unknown. These data originate in a study of Ad26.COV2.S vaccination and SARS-CoV-2 variants. Study findings and constraints: Vaccine recipients posted higher spike-specific TCR breadth than their placebo counterparts. From the TCR breadth and depth analyses, total T cell responses may have been underestimated. Vaccine and placebo groups showed comparable non-spike TCR breadth.

Germline values: CDR1 MNHEY, CDR2 SVGAGI. This CDR3 has 15 amino acids. Trimming took off 4 bases at V and 2 bases at J, with 14 bases between the two ends. The protocol was immunoSEQ multiplex PCR, while the TCRdb copy is restricted to in-frame clones and leaves out a portion. The profile shows about 94,000 clones, about four fifths of them singletons. The material sequenced was peripheral blood, taken after recovery from COVID-19. This clonotype was sampled from a human donor who had recovered from COVID-19. The J gene is TRBJ1-2, the V gene TRBV6-5, with unresolved D. Here the CDR3 reads CASSSALRANYGYTF. The CDR3 nucleotides are TGTGCCAGCAGTTCGGCTTTAAGGGCGAACTATGGCTACACCTTC.